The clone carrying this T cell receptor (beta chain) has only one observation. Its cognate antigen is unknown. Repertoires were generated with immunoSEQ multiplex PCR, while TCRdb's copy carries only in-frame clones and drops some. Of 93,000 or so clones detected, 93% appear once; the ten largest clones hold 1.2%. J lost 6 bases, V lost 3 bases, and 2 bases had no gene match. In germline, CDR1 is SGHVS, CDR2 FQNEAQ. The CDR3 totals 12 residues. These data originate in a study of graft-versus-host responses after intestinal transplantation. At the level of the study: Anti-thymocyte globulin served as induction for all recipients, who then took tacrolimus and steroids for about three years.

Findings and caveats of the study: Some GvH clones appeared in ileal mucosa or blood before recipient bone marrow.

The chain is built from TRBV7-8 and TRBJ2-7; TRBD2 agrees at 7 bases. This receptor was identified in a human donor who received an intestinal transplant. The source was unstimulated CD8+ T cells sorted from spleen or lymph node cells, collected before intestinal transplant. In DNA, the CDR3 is TGTGCCAGCAGCTTTGGGGGGGGCGAGCAGTACTTC. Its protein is CASSFGGGEQYF.